This TCR beta chain was captured by sequencing in a study of blood T cell repertoires in COVID-19. Germline CDR1 is SEHNR and CDR2 is FQNEAQ (reference sequence). The J segment lost 1 base and the V segment lost 2 bases, leaving 9 bases of the junction unmatched. The CDR3 is made up of 18 amino acids. Assay used: immunoSEQ multiplex PCR; TCRdb lists only in-frame clones, some missing. The data hold roughly 75,000 clones, with 80% to 90% observed a single time. This clonotype originated in a man older than 75 with COVID-19, enrolled during active disease. Sequencing was performed on peripheral blood. J is TRBJ2-7 and V is TRBV7-9; TRBD1 matches 12 bases. CDR3 sequence (DNA): TGTGCCAGCAGCTTATGGGGACAGGGGGCCCGATTGTCCTACGAGCAGTACTTC. Its protein is CASSLWGQGARLSYEQYF. The entire variable domain, with the rest obtained from reference TRBV7-9 and TRBJ2-7, is as follows: DTGVSQNPRHKITKRGQNVTFRCDPISEHNRLYWYRQTLGQGPEFLTYFQNEAQLEKSRLLSDRFSAERPKGSFSTLEIQRTEQGDSAMYLCASSLWGQGARLSYEQYFGPGTRLTVT.